A selection of T cell receptor beta chains follows, all from one sample in a study of blood T cell repertoires in COVID-19. Here immunoSEQ multiplex PCR was the method, and the copy in TCRdb shows in-frame clones only, minus some. The data hold a few hundred thousand clones, with around 84% observed a single time. Sequenced sample: peripheral blood. These receptors were obtained from a human donor in a cohort sampled during active COVID-19. CDR3s include the opening cysteine and the closing phenylalanine or tryptophan. A D gene is named only where the DNA matches it firmly.

V: TRBV5-1
D: -
CDR3: CASRAKDAATDPNYGYTF

V: TRBV19
D: TRBD1
CDR3: CASSTRDSQYF

V: TRBV30
D: -
CDR3: CAWSTGTDTQYF

V: TRBV19
D: -
CDR3: CASSLNLSGNTIYF

V: TRBV12-3/TRBV12-4
D: -
CDR3: CASSFEGGEQYF

V: TRBV2
D: -
CDR3: CASSYRLNSPLHF

V: TRBV6-5
D: TRBD1
CDR3: CASSSTGGHGYTF

V: TRBV29-1
D: TRBD1
CDR3: CSVPGGGGYTF

V: TRBV4-1
D: TRBD1
CDR3: CASSPIGQGSYNEQFF

V: TRBV7-8
D: -
CDR3: CASSITGGSNQPQHF